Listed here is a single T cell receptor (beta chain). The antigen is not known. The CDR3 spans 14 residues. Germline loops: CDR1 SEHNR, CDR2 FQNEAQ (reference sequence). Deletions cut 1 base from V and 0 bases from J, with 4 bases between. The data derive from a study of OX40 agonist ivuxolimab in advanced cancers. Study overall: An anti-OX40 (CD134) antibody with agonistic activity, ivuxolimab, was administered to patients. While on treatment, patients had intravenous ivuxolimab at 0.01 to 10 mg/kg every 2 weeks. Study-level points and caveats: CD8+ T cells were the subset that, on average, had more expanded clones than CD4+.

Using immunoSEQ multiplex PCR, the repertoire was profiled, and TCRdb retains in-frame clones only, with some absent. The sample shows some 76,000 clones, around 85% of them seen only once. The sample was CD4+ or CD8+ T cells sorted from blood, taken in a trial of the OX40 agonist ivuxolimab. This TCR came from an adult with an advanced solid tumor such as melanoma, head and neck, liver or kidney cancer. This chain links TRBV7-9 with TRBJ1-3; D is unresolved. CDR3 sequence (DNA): TGTGCCAGCAGCTTAGACGGCTCTGGAAACACCATATATTTT. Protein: CASSLDGSGNTIYF.